This TCR beta chain was profiled in a study of CD8+ T cells in alopecia areata. cDNA serving as the sequencing template came from extracted, reverse transcribed RNA. The protocol was immunoSEQ multiplex PCR, while the TCRdb copy is restricted to in-frame clones and leaves out a portion. The table has approximately 150,000 clones, about 89% seen once. Germline lookup yields CDR1 GTSNPN and CDR2 SVGIG (reference sequence). Trimming took 1 base from V and 6 from J, leaving 9 bases between them. The CDR3 is 13 residues long. The TCR was taken from a human donor with alopecia areata. Source: CD8+ T cells sorted from blood, taken at week 0. The V call is TRBV30, the J call TRBJ2-2, with D perhaps matching TRBD1 or TRBD2 (5 bases each). The CDR3 here is CAWSALGAGELFF. CDR3 nucleotides: TGTGCCTGGAGTGCCCTGGGGGCCGGGGAGCTGTTTTTT.